This paragraph reports one T cell receptor beta chain. The data are from a study of T cell repertoires in cytomegalovirus infection. About the study: Signatures in public TCR beta sequences pointed to both CMV infection and matching HLA type.

The V and J ends lost 3 bases and 1 base respectively, with 13 bases between them. The length of the CDR3 is 15 residues. Germline loops: CDR1 SGHRS, CDR2 YFSETQ. MiXCR, run by TCRdb on the reads, gives a single entry per CDR3 protein. Of a few hundred thousand distinct CDR3 sequences listed, approximately 18% are singletons. This rearrangement joins TRBV5-1 to TRBJ2-5, with unresolved D. Sequenced material: PBMCs. The origin of this receptor is a human donor in good health (CMV status not recorded). Some clones in this sample may be carry-over from other donors' samples. DNA of the CDR3: TGCGCCAGCAGCTCCCTCGTGGGCAGCCAAGAGACCCAGTACTTC. Its translation is CASSSLVGSQETQYF.